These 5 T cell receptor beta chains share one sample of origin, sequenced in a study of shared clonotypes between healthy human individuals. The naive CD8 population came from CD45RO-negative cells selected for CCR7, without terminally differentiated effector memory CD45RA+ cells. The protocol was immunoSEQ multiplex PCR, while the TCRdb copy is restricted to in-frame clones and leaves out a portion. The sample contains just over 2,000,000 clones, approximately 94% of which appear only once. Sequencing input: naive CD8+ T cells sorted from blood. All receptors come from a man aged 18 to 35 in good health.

CDR3: CASSLVVGGEDYGYTF. The CDR3 region has the DNA TGTGCCAGCAGCTTAGTAGTTGGCGGGGAGGACTATGGCTACACCTTC. The chain combines TRBV11-2 with TRBJ1-2, with D unresolved. Between the trimmed V and J ends, which lost 1 base and 3 bases, there was a span of 15 bases. The CDR3 extends over 16 amino acids. Germline V gene data show CDR1 as SGHAT and CDR2 as FQNNGV.

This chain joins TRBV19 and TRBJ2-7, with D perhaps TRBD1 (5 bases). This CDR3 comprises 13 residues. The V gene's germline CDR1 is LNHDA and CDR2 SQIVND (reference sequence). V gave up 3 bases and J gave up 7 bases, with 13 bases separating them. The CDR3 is CASSMLGVGEQYF. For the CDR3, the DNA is TGTGCCAGTAGTATGTTAGGGGTGGGTGAGCAGTACTTC.

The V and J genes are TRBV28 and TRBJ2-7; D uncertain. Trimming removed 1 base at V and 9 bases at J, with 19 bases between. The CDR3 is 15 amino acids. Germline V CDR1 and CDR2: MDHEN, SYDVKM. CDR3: CASSLSPGNQDGQYF. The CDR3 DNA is TGTGCCAGCAGTTTATCTCCGGGCAACCAGGACGGGCAGTACTTC.

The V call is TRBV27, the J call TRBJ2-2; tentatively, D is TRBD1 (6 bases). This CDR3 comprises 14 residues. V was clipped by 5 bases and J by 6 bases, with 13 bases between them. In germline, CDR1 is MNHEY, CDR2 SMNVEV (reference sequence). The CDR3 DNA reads TGTGCCAGCAGTCCAGGGGTATCCCCCGGGGAGCTGTTTTTT. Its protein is CASSPGVSPGELFF.

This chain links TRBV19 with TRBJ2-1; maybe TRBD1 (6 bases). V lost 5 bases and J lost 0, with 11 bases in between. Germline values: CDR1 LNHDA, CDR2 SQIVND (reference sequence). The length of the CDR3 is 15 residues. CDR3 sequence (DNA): TGTGCCAGTAGTCCCGGGACAAGCTCCTACAATGAGCAGTTCTTC. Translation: CASSPGTSSYNEQFF.